This T cell receptor (beta chain) was recovered during a study of cytotoxic CD8 clonotypes in ibrutinib-treated CLL. General study points: T-cell clonality at baseline went above that of age-matched healthy donors and rose and fell with circulating CD8+ T-cell counts. Upon ibrutinib response clonality rose, and upon progression it fell back toward baseline.

Clones were read by immunoSEQ multiplex PCR, and TCRdb kept only the in-frame ones, dropping some. The sample contains fewer than 400,000 clones, about 64% of which appear only once. Extraction of around 2 micrograms of genomic DNA from cryopreserved PBMCs supplied material for TCR beta libraries. This clone showed up just a few times. What it binds is not known. Trimming took 6 bases from V and 4 from J, leaving 12 bases between them. The CDR3 contains 13 residues. Germline V gene lookup returns CDR1 LNHDA and CDR2 SQIVND (reference sequence). V is TRBV19 and J is TRBJ1-2; D unclear. This receptor was taken from a human donor with chronic lymphocytic leukemia. The material was PBMCs, obtained after 36 months of ibrutinib treatment. The CDR3 is CASRLGSPYGYTF. The CDR3 DNA follows: TGTGCCAGTAGACTCGGATCGCCCTATGGCTACACCTTC.